The rows below give T cell receptor beta chains drawn from one sample of a study of shared clonotypes between healthy human individuals. The method was immunoSEQ multiplex PCR; TCRdb's version includes in-frame clones alone and lacks a portion of them. The sample gives around 1,100,000 clones, around 77% of which show up once; roughly 0.9% is in the top ten. Sequencing used memory CD4+ T cells from PBMCs. These TCRs come from a man between 18 and 29 years old in good health. Some clones in this sample may be carry-over from other donors' samples. Each CDR3 is given without its conserved first and last residue.

v_gene | CDR3aa
TRBV9 | ASSPDPYNEQF
TRBV7-9 | ASTSSRISGITDTQY
TRBV7-9 | ASSTRTGGGNEQF
TRBV6-6 | ASSRLEGNTIY
TRBV6-1 | ASSRDRPYEQY
TRBV28 | ASNRRGLAGTDTQY
TRBV11-2 | ASSYGRSYGYT
TRBV27 | ASSTGSVRGSYNEQF
TRBV2 | ASGRDGEAD
TRBV27 | ASAQGTSGSNTQY
TRBV7-9 | ASSLEGAFNQPQH
TRBV19 | ASMRDSTNYGYT
TRBV29-1 | SVVGGNSNQPQH
TRBV25-1 | ASRLAGGNEQF
TRBV18 | ASSRGFKQPQH
TRBV7-9 | ASSELLSGSSTDTQY
TRBV11-2 | ASSPSGSAGELF
TRBV15 | ATSRDLITEAF
TRBV21-1 | ASSKGGGNYGYT
TRBV4-2 | ASSHRDSRNQPQH
TRBV11-2 | ASSFTTGGVNEKLF
TRBV27 | ASGTGRVPQH
TRBV5-8 | ASSLAGGVYEQY
TRBV10-3 | AACREGNNEQF
TRBV29-1 | SVEVVDRYTEAF
TRBV29-1 | TTLKDYGYT
TRBV4-1 | ASSRGGLGRRELF
TRBV25-1 | ASSGPSGSLGNEQF
TRBV7-9 | ASSLGGRAIEQY
TRBV9 | ASSVAVGGPGNTIY
TRBV2 | ASSSETQY
TRBV30 | AWSAQGYEQY
TRBV27 | ASSSRGDEY
TRBV5-6 | ASSLGGFAYNSPLH
TRBV5-1 | ASSLERWQETQY
TRBV7-7 | ASSGSGTGELF
TRBV28 | ASSFQAGNTIY
TRBV7-6 | ASSPTQGYGYT
TRBV5-1 | ASSSGLTLYNEQF
TRBV29-1 | SVARLAGGVQF
TRBV6-1 | ASMPTGSHNEQF
TRBV4-1 | ASSQVASGNSGAKNIQY
TRBV7-9 | ASIEGLFTDTQY
TRBV7-9 | ASSRQGASTEAF
TRBV10-2 | ASQGLNTEAF
TRBV7-3 | ASSLDGSSYNEQF
TRBV7-9 | ASSLNLGWGTEMNTEAF
TRBV7-9 | ASSRTPQEEQY
TRBV4-1 | ASSQAMGLEQF
TRBV28 | ASSGRDEQY
TRBV7-2 | ASSLQGSEKLF